These 12 T cell receptor beta chains came from one sample sequenced in a study of shared clonotypes between healthy human individuals. The protocol was immunoSEQ multiplex PCR, while the TCRdb copy is restricted to in-frame clones and leaves out a portion. The sample holds roughly 500,000 clones, approximately 85% seen once. The sequenced sample consisted of PBMCs. The origin of the receptors is a woman between 35 and 50 years old in good health. Some clones in this sample may be carry-over from other donors' samples.

Concerning this clone itself: Just one base apart from a much larger clone, this may be a read error. This specimen includes other DNA sequences encoding the same CDR3. The chain has TRBV6-1 and TRBJ2-7, with 9 bases lining up with TRBD2. Germline CDR1 is MNHNS and CDR2 is SASEGT. This CDR3 has 15 amino acids. The V segment lost 2 bases and the J segment 5 bases; nucleotides outside the gene matches: 7. The CDR3 here is CASSEISGSKDEQYF. CDR3 nucleotides: TGTGCCAGCAGTGAAATTAGCGGGAGTAAAGACGAGCAGTACTTC.

The chain links TRBV4-2 to TRBJ2-2; TRBD2 is a possible D gene (6 bases). Trimming stripped 0 bases from V and 1 base from J, with 12 bases between. CDR3 size: 17 residues. Germline CDR1 reads LGHNA; CDR2 reads YNFKEQ. CDR3 DNA sequence: TGTGCCAGCAGCCAAGACCCTGCGGGACTGAACACCGGGGAGCTGTTTTTT. Its protein is CASSQDPAGLNTGELFF.

J is TRBJ2-1 and V is TRBV5-4, with 13 bases that match TRBD2. Trimming removed 4 bases from V and 7 bases from J; junction bases left unmatched: 8. CDR1 and CDR2 (germline): SGHNT, YYREEE (reference sequence). The length of the CDR3 is 16 residues. This CDR3 is CASSHGLAGVLNEQFF. CDR3 DNA: TGTGCCAGCAGCCACGGACTAGCGGGAGTACTTAATGAGCAGTTCTTC.

V is TRBV7-2 and J is TRBJ2-4, with D maybe TRBD2 (5 bases). V lost 6 bases, J lost 0 bases, and 15 bases lay in between. The CDR3 sequence is 16 residues long. The germline gives CDR1 SGHTA, CDR2 FQGNSA. CDR3 bases: TGTGCCAGCAGTCTGCTAGCCGGGCTAGCCAAAAACATTCAGTACTTC. Translating it yields CASSLLAGLAKNIQYF. The complete variable domain, with remaining parts taken from reference TRBV7-2 and TRBJ2-4, reads GAGVSQSPSNKVTEKGKDVELRCDPISGHTALYWYRQSLGQGLEFLIYFQGNSAPDKSGLPSDRFSAERTGGSVSTLTIQRTQQEDSAVYLCASSLLAGLAKNIQYFGAGTRLSVL.

J is TRBJ2-3 and V is TRBV5-5; TRBD1 agrees at 7 bases. This CDR3 region has 14 residues. V lost 2 bases and J lost 4; bases outside the gene matches: 4. Germline V gene lookup returns CDR1 SGHKS and CDR2 YYEKEE (reference sequence). CDR3 sequence reads: CASSFRQGADTQYF. The CDR3 nucleotides are TGTGCCAGCAGCTTCCGACAGGGCGCAGATACGCAGTATTTT.

The chain is built from TRBV29-1 and TRBJ1-2; TRBD1 aligns across 10 bases. This CDR3 is built from 14 residues. The germline CDR1 and CDR2 sequences are SQVTM and ANQGSEA. After removal of 6 bases from V and 4 bases from J, the junction contained 8 bases not matched to a gene. The CDR3 spells CSVAPTGGIYGYTF. The CDR3 DNA sequence: TGCAGCGTCGCTCCGACAGGGGGCATCTATGGCTACACCTTC.

The genes are TRBV11-3 and TRBJ2-4, with a tentative D call TRBD1 (6 bases). Trimming took 1 base from V and 5 from J, leaving 21 bases between them. Germline V lookup: CDR1 SGHNT, CDR2 YENEEA. The CDR3 covers 18 residues. As DNA, the CDR3 is TGTGCCAGCAGCTTAGCCCTAGACAGGAGACCTTCCCAAAACATTCAGTACTTC. Translating gives CASSLALDRRPSQNIQYF. Full variable domain (missing parts from reference TRBV11-3 and TRBJ2-4): EAGVVQSPRYKIIEKKQPVAFWCNPISGHNTLYWYLQNLGQGPELLIRYENEEAVDDSQLPKDRFSAERLKGVDSTLKIQPAELGDSAVYLCASSLALDRRPSQNIQYFGAGTRLSVL.

The chain recombines TRBV9 with TRBJ2-1; TRBD1 matches at 7 bases. Trimming took 0 bases from V and 6 from J; bases not matched to a gene: 6. Germline-derived CDR1 and CDR2 are SGDLS and YYNGEE. There are 15 residues in the CDR3. As DNA, the CDR3 is TGTGCCAGCAGCGTAGCCCGACAGGGACGCAATGAGCAGTTCTTC. Its protein product is CASSVARQGRNEQFF.

This clone was counted only a few times. The chain has TRBV5-6 and TRBJ2-3; a weak D match, TRBD1 (5 bases). Germline lookup yields CDR1 SGHDT and CDR2 YYEEEE. The V end was cut by 1 base, the J end by 0 bases, with 12 bases between. The CDR3 covers 16 residues. CDR3 bases: TGTGCCAGCAGCTTGACTGGGGCGATAAGCACAGATACGCAGTATTTT. Its protein is CASSLTGAISTDTQYF. Variable domain in full (rest from reference TRBV5-6 and TRBJ2-3): DAGVTQSPTHLIKTRGQQVTLRCSPKSGHDTVSWYQQALGQGPQFIFQYYEEEERQRGNFPDRFSGHQFPNYSSELNVNALLLGDSALYLCASSLTGAISTDTQYFGPGTRLTVL.

The V and J genes are TRBV21-1 and TRBJ2-3; TRBD1 reflects the table's D call only, with no check against the DNA. TRBV21-1 is a known pseudogene. This CDR3 spans 15 amino acids. CDR3 in amino acids: CASSKRTERGDAQYF. As DNA, the CDR3 is TGTGCCAGCAGCAAACGGACAGAAAGAGGAGATGCGCAGTATTTT.

The V gene is TRBV19, the J gene TRBJ2-5; no definite D call. The CDR3 runs to 13 residues. V lost 4 bases and J lost 5, with 11 bases in between. From germline, CDR1 is LNHDA and CDR2 SQIVND (reference sequence). CDR3 DNA: TGTGCCAGTAGTACGGTCCCCCGGGAGACCCAGTACTTC. It is translated as CASSTVPRETQYF. Based on the CDR3 plus reference TRBV19 and TRBJ2-5, the full variable domain is DGGITQSPKYLFRKEGQNVTLSCEQNLNHDAMYWYRQDPGQGLRLIYYSQIVNDFQKGDIAEGYSVSREKKESFPLTVTSAQKNPTAFYLCASSTVPRETQYFGPGTRLLVL.

This chain links TRBV28 with TRBJ1-4, with D perhaps matching TRBD1 (6 bases). CDR1 and CDR2 (germline): MDHEN, SYDVKM. This CDR3 region has 14 residues. The V and J ends lost 2 bases and 14 bases respectively, with 18 bases between them. The CDR3 sequence is CASSLGQDPRGLFF. The CDR3 coding sequence is TGTGCCAGCAGTTTAGGGCAGGATCCGAGGGGGCTGTTTTTT. The whole variable domain, remainder taken from reference TRBV28 and TRBJ1-4, is DVKVTQSSRYLVKRTGEKVFLECVQDMDHENMFWYRQDPGLGLRLIYFSYDVKMKEKGDIPEGYSVSREKKERFSLILESASTNQTSMYLCASSLGQDPRGLFFGSGTQLSVL.